The clone carrying this T cell receptor beta chain was counted many times. Its antigen is undetermined. Germline is not matched at one junction end, which may reflect a read error. Germline DNA was extracted alongside blood RNA, which was obtained from unsorted whole blood. Starting material of roughly 0.45 ug total RNA yielded TCR beta cDNA via a constant-region primer. A slightly modified ARM-PCR protocol with three nested multiplex PCR rounds produced these TCR beta libraries. Two initial PCR rounds of around 9 cycles each paired TRBV1-TRBV30 forward primers with a C-beta reverse primer. In TCRdb, the multiplex PCR reads were re-called with MiXCR into one record per CDR3 protein. The sample shows a few hundred thousand distinct CDR3 sequences, 50% to 60% of them seen only once. This specimen belongs to a study of tumor-infiltrating lymphocytes in primary liver carcinoma. Study-level results: Compared with blood, tumor repertoires held significantly more in their top 250 clones. Lesser overlap characterized tumor-adjacent and tumor-blood pairs relative to tumor region pairs.

The CDR3 covers 14 residues. In germline, CDR1 is MGHRA, CDR2 YSYEKL. The TCR originated in a woman aged 25-40 years with primary liver carcinoma and hepatitis B virus infection. Source material: peripheral blood. This rearrangement joins TRBV4-1 to TRBJ1-1; maybe TRBD1 (5 bases). The DNA of the CDR3 is TGTGCCAGCAGTTTAAGGGGATTGAACACTGAAGCTTTCTTT. Its protein product is CASSLRGLNTEAFF.